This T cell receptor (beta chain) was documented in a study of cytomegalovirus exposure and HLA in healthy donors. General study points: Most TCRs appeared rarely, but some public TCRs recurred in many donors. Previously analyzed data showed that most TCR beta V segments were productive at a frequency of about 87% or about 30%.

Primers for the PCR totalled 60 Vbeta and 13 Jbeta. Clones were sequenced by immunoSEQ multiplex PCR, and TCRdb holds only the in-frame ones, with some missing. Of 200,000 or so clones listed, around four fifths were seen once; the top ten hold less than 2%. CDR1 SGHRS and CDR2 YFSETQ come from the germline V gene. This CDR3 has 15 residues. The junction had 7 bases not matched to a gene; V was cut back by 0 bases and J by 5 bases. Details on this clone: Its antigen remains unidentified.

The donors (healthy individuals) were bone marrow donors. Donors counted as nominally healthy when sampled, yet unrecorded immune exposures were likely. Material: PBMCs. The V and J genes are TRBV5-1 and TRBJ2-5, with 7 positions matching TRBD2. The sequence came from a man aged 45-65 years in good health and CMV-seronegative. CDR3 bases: TGCGCCAGCAGCTTGGGGCCCCAGGGAGGGGAGACCCAGTACTTC. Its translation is CASSLGPQGGETQYF.